The 17 T cell receptor beta chains in this list originate from one sample, sequenced in a study of PD-1 blockade in classical Hodgkin lymphoma. As for time point: cycle 4 day 1 (C4D1), after 5 to 7 weeks of nivolumab. Each patient relapsed following autologous stem cell transplantation, and prior brentuximab vedotin exposure differed. Assay used: immunoSEQ multiplex PCR; TCRdb lists only in-frame clones, some missing. This table holds 27,000 or so clones, around 70% found once. Material: peripheral blood mononuclear cells (PBMCs), obtained before the fourth cycle of nivolumab. The source of these receptors is a human donor with classical Hodgkin lymphoma.

The CDR3 bases are TGCGCCAGCAGCTCAGGAGGTATGGGACAGGGCGGCACTGAAGCTTTCTTT. It is translated as CASSSGGMGQGGTEAFF. This chain links TRBV5-1 with TRBJ1-1; 9 positions agree with TRBD1. This CDR3 is built from 17 residues. V was clipped by 3 bases and J by 4 bases; unmatched bases: 13. Germline loops: CDR1 SGHRS, CDR2 YFSETQ.

This chain connects TRBV11-1 to TRBJ2-7; no clear D. The germline gives CDR1 SGHAT, CDR2 FQDESV (reference sequence). V was shortened by 4 bases and J by 1 base, with 8 bases between the two germline ends. CDR3 size: 13 residues. This chain's CDR3 is CASSYPPSYEQYF. DNA of the CDR3: TGTGCCAGCAGCTACCCCCCTTCCTACGAGCAGTACTTC.

This chain connects TRBV19 to TRBJ2-1; TRBD2 is a possible D gene (5 bases). Germline V CDR1 and CDR2: LNHDA, SQIVND (reference sequence). The length of the CDR3 is 15 residues. Trimming cost V 3 bases and J 0 bases, with 9 bases left between them. The CDR3 here is CASSISASSYNEQFF. CDR3 coding DNA: TGTGCCAGTAGTATTAGCGCGAGCTCCTACAATGAGCAGTTCTTC.

The gene calls are TRBV6-6 and TRBJ2-2; TRBD1 might be the D (6 bases). The V and J ends lost 6 bases and 4 bases respectively, with 6 bases between them. The CDR3 is 12 amino acids. Germline assignment: CDR1 MNHNY and CDR2 SVGAGI (reference sequence). CDR3 sequence: CASRGATGELFF. The CDR3 DNA reads TGTGCCAGCAGGGGGGCCACCGGGGAGCTGTTTTTT.

This chain connects TRBV7-9 to TRBJ1-4; D gene unclear. The CDR3 runs 14 residues. Germline V gene lookup returns CDR1 SEHNR and CDR2 FQNEAQ (reference sequence). Trimming pared 1 base from V and 7 bases from J, leaving 10 bases between. The CDR3 reads CASSLGAPGEKLFF. CDR3 in DNA: TGTGCCAGCAGCTTAGGGGCCCCCGGTGAAAAACTGTTTTTT.

CDR3 in amino acids: CASSWSGPGNQPQHF. CDR3 nucleotide sequence: TGTGCCAGCAGTTGGTCCGGGCCCGGCAATCAGCCCCAGCATTTT. The chain has TRBV6-6 and TRBJ1-5; D gene ambiguous. Trimming took off 4 bases at V and 2 bases at J, with 12 bases between the two ends. From germline, CDR1 is MNHNY and CDR2 SVGAGI (reference sequence). The CDR3 sequence is 15 residues long.

The chain combines TRBV5-6 with TRBJ2-7; weak D call: TRBD2 (7 bases). V was shortened by 4 bases and J by 3 bases, with 20 bases between the two germline ends. Germline V CDR1 and CDR2: SGHDT, YYEEEE. CDR3 size: 16 residues. The CDR3 coding sequence is TGTGCCAGCAGCCCAAGGGGGGGACCGCGACACTACGAGCAGTACTTC. It is translated as CASSPRGGPRHYEQYF.

This rearrangement joins TRBV7-8 to TRBJ2-7; 9 bases map to TRBD1. Trimming took 7 bases from V and 3 from J; bases not matched to a gene: 10. The CDR3 sequence is 15 residues long. Per germline, CDR1 SGHVS and CDR2 FQNEAQ. The CDR3 region has the DNA TGTGCCAGCACCCTTACTGACAGGGGGAGCTACGAGCAGTACTTC. It specifies CASTLTDRGSYEQYF.

The chain is built from TRBV18 and TRBJ1-1; TRBD1 agrees at 7 bases. The CDR3 contains 14 residues. CDR1 is KGHSH and CDR2 is LQKENI in the germline V gene. V was clipped by 2 bases and J by 7 bases; unmatched bases: 7. Here the CDR3 reads CASSPGTGASEAFF. In nucleotides, the CDR3 is TGTGCCAGCTCACCAGGTACAGGGGCGAGTGAAGCTTTCTTT.

V and J are TRBV6-1 and TRBJ1-5, with D hard to call. CDR1 and CDR2 (germline): MNHNS, SASEGT. The CDR3 length is 15 residues. Trimming shortened V by 2 bases and J by 3 bases, and 11 bases separated the two germline ends. The CDR3, as DNA: TGTGCCAGCAGTGAATGGTTGTATGACAATCAGCCCCAGCATTTT. It translates to CASSEWLYDNQPQHF.

The V call is TRBV19, the J call TRBJ1-5, with TRBD1 as a possible D gene (5 bases). From germline, CDR1 is LNHDA and CDR2 SQIVND (reference sequence). The V and J ends lost 5 bases and 4 bases respectively, with 12 bases between them. The CDR3 runs 14 residues. Here the CDR3 reads CASSSTGANQPQHF. CDR3 DNA: TGTGCCAGTAGTTCTACAGGAGCAAATCAGCCCCAGCATTTT.

The chain uses TRBV7-2 and TRBJ2-2, with 9 positions matching TRBD1. CDR1 is SGHTA and CDR2 is FQGNSA in the germline V gene. V shed 3 bases and J 5 bases; nucleotides not matched to a gene: 10. The CDR3 contains 17 residues. The DNA for the CDR3 is TGTGCCAGCAGCTTCCCGGGGGGACAGGGAATAACCGGGGAGCTGTTTTTT. Translation gives CASSFPGGQGITGELFF. Complete variable domain (other parts from reference TRBV7-2 and TRBJ2-2): GAGVSQSPSNKVTEKGKDVELRCDPISGHTALYWYRQSLGQGLEFLIYFQGNSAPDKSGLPSDRFSAERTGGSVSTLTIQRTQQEDSAVYLCASSFPGGQGITGELFFGEGSRLTVL.

V usage is TRBV30 and J usage is TRBJ2-7; 8 bases are shared with TRBD2. Per the germline V gene, CDR1 is GTSNPN and CDR2 is SVGIG (reference sequence). V dropped 4 bases and J dropped 2; count of bases not matched to a gene: 13. CDR3 length: 16 amino acids. CDR3 protein: CAWKKSPGTSAYEQYF. CDR3 sequence (DNA): TGTGCCTGGAAGAAGTCCCCCGGGACTAGTGCCTACGAGCAGTACTTC.

Only one count was recorded for this clone. This chain joins TRBV19 and TRBJ2-1, with D possibly TRBD2 on 6 matching bases. This CDR3 contains 14 residues. Trimming removed 5 bases at V and 10 bases at J, with 18 bases between. Germline loops: CDR1 LNHDA, CDR2 SQIVND (reference sequence). The CDR3 loop is CASSPGLSSSEQFF. In DNA form, the CDR3 reads TGTGCCAGTAGTCCGGGACTCTCATCTTCCGAGCAGTTCTTC.

This rearrangement joins TRBV7-2 to TRBJ2-7; 7 bases agree with TRBD1. This CDR3 spans 14 amino acids. Germline loops: CDR1 SGHTA, CDR2 FQGNSA. V dropped 5 bases and J dropped 2; count of bases not matched to a gene: 6. Here the CDR3 reads CASSPPGTAYEQYF. Written as DNA, the CDR3 is TGTGCCAGCAGCCCCCCCGGGACAGCCTACGAGCAGTACTTC.

This clone was counted once. The chain employs TRBV5-1 and TRBJ2-7; D perhaps matches TRBD2 (5 bases). The CDR3 is 14 residues long. From germline, CDR1 is SGHRS and CDR2 YFSETQ. V lost 2 bases to trimming and J lost 2 bases, with 11 bases between them. CDR3 DNA sequence: TGCGCCAGCAGCTTTGCAACGGGGACCTACGAGCAGTACTTC. Translation: CASSFATGTYEQYF.

The chain links TRBV6-5 to TRBJ1-1; D gene ambiguous. CDR3 size: 13 residues. V lost 2 bases and J 1 base, leaving 5 bases between the germline ends. Germline assignment: CDR1 MNHEY and CDR2 SVGAGI. The CDR3 sequence: CASSYKRNTEAFF. For the CDR3, the DNA is TGTGCCAGCAGTTACAAAAGGAACACTGAAGCTTTCTTT.